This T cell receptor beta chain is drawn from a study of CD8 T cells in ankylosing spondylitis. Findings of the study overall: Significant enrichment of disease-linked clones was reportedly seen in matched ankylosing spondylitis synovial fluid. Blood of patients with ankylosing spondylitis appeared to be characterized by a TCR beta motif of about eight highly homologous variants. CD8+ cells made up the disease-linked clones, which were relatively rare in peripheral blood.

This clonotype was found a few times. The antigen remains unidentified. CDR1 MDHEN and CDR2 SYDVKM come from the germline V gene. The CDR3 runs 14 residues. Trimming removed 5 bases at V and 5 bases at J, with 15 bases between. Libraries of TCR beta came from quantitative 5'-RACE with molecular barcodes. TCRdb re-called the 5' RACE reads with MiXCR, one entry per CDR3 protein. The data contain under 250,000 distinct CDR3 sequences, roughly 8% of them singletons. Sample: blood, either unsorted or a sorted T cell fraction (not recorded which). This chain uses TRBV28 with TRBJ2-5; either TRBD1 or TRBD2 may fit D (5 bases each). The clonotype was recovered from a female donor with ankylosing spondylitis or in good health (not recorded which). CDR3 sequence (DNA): TGTGCCAGCAGTCTCGGGACGATTTGGGAGACCCAGTACTTC. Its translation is CASSLGTIWETQYF.